This section outlines one T cell receptor beta chain sequence together with its context. Antigen unknown. This sample is part of a study of cytomegalovirus exposure and HLA in healthy donors. Overall study results and limits: Specificity of a few CMV-associated chains for CMV antigens was verified in vitro. Published work reported that the classifier diagnosed cytomegalovirus status with high specificity and sensitivity. Cytomegalovirus-associated TCR beta chains were listed, numbering roughly 150.

CDR1 MNHEY and CDR2 SMNVEV come from the germline V gene (reference sequence). Trimming shortened V by 2 bases and J by 8 bases, and 10 bases separated the two germline ends. The CDR3 is made up of 14 amino acids. The data were produced by immunoSEQ multiplex PCR, yet TCRdb's version contains in-frame clones alone and is incomplete. The sample contains roughly 270,000 clones, around 89% of which appear only once. Sequencing used PBMCs. The sequence was obtained from a woman between 18 and 29 years old in good health and CMV-seronegative. V usage is TRBV27 and J usage is TRBJ1-6, with a weak D call TRBD1 (6 bases). CDR3 DNA sequence: TGTGCCAGCAGTTTAACCGCAGGGGATTCACCCCTCCACTTT. Protein: CASSLTAGDSPLHF.